The subject of this entry is one T cell receptor (beta chain). These data belong to a study of T cell changes during pregnancy in multiple sclerosis. Method: immunoSEQ multiplex PCR; TCRdb's copy keeps in-frame clones and lacks some. Among over 70,000 clones listed, approximately 94% were seen once. CDR1 and CDR2 from the germline V gene are MDHEN and SYDVKM. CDR3 length: 12 amino acids. Trimming removed 6 bases at V and 13 bases at J, with 16 bases between. This chain uses TRBV28 with TRBJ2-1, with D possibly TRBD1 on 6 matching bases. The specimen was peripheral blood, collected in the third trimester of pregnancy. The sequence was collected from a female donor with multiple sclerosis, enrolled in a pregnancy study. The CDR3 nucleotides are TGTGCCAGCAGCACAGGGAAATCTGAACAGTTCTTC. This translates into CASSTGKSEQFF.